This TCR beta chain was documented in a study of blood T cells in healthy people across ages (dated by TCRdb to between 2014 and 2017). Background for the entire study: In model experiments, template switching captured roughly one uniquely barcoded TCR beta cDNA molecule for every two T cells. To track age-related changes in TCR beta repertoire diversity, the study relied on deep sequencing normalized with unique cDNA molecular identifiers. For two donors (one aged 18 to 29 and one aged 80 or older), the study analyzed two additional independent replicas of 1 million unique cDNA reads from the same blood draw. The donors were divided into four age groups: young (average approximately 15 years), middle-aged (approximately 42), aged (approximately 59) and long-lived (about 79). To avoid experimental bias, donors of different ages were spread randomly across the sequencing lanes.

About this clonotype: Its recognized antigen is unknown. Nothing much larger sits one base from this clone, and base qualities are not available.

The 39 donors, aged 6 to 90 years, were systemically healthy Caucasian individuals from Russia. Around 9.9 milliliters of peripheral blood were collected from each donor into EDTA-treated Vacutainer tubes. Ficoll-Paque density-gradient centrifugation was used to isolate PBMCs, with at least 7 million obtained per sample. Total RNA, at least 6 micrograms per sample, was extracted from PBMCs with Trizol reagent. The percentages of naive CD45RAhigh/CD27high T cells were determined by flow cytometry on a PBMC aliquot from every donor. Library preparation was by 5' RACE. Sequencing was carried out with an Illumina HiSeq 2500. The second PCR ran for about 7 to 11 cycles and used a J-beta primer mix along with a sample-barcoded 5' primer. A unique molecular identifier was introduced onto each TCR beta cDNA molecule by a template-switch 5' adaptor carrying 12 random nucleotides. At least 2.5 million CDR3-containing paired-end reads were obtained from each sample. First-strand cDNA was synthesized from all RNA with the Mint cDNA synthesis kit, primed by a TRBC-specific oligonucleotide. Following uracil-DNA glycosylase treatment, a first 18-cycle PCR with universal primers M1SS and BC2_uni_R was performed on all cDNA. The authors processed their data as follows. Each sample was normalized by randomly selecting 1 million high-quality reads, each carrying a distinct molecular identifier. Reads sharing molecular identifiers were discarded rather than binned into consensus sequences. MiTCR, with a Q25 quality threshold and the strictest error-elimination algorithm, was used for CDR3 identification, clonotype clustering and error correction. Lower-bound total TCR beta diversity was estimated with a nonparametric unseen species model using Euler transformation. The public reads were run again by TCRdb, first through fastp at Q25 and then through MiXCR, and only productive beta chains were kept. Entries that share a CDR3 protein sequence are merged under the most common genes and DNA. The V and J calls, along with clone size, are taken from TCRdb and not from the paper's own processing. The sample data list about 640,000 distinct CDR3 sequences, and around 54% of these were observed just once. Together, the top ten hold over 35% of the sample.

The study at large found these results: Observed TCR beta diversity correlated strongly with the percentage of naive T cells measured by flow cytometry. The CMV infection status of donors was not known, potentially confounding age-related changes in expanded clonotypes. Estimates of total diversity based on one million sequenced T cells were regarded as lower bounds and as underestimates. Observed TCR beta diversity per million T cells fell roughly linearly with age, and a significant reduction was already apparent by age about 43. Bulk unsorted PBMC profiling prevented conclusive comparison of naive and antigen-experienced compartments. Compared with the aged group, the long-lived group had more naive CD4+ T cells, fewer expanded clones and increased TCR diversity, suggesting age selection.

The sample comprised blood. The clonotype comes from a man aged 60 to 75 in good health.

The CDR3 amino acid sequence is: CATRPGQGEEKLFF. The sequence in DNA is TGTGCCACCAGGCCGGGACAGGGAGAGGAAAAACTGTTTTTT. Recombination joined TRBV10-3 with TRBJ1-4, with 9 junctional bases fitting TRBD1. The junction shows trimming of 10 bases on V and 8 bases on J, and the gene matches do not reach 11 bases of it. The germline V gene specifies ENHRY as CDR1 and SYGVKD as CDR2. The CDR3 covers 14 residues, taking in both the cysteine and the phenylalanine. The CDR3 DNA has 42 bases and is translated from base 1.